Below, 32 T cell receptor beta chains from the same sample are listed, as sequenced in a study of immune evolution from preneoplasia to lung adenocarcinoma (dated by TCRdb to the early 2020s). Library method: the immunoSEQ multiplex PCR assay. What TCRdb holds here is the immuneACCESS table cut down to in-frame rearrangements. Part of the clones is not present; checked against another copy, under half of the missing clones reflect an unresolved V gene, and the others are unexplained. This sample comprises around 3,500 clones, under 60% of them detected only once. The top ten clonotypes cover about 6.6% of the sample. Material for sequencing was FFPE normal lung tissue adjacent to the tumor. The receptors here all came from a person aged 45-60 years with lung adenocarcinoma.

This clone was found a few times. The chain joins TRBV5-4 to TRBJ2-5, with 9 bases that match TRBD1. The length of the CDR3 is 15 residues. V was pared by 4 bases and J by 5 bases, with 9 bases of the junction left unmatched. The germline gives CDR1 SGHNT, CDR2 YYREEE (reference sequence). CDR3 in DNA: TGTGCCAGCAGCCGCTCCCAACAGGGGGCTGAGACCCAGTACTTC. It translates to CASSRSQQGAETQYF.

The chain uses TRBV6-5 and TRBJ2-7, with D perhaps TRBD1 or TRBD2 (6 bases each). V was pared by 2 bases and J by 3 bases, with 17 bases between. Germline CDR1 is MNHEY and CDR2 is SVGAGI. The length of the CDR3 is 16 residues. CDR3 loop: CASSYGGGGSLYEQYF. DNA for the CDR3: TGTGCCAGCAGTTACGGAGGGGGTGGCAGCCTCTACGAGCAGTACTTC.

The sample holds a few counts of this clone. The rearrangement joins TRBV6-6 to TRBJ2-2, with 7 bases identical to TRBD1. J was trimmed by 5 bases and V by 10 bases; bases with no gene match: 10. CDR3 length: 14 amino acids. CDR1 and CDR2 (germline): MNHNY, SVGAGI (reference sequence). CDR3 DNA: TGTGCCACACAAGGGGGCAGGAGTACCGGGGAGCTGTTTTTT. Its protein is CATQGGRSTGELFF.

This clone has only a few counts. The chain carries TRBV27 and TRBJ1-5; TRBD1 might be the D (5 bases). Germline V gene data show CDR1 as MNHEY and CDR2 as SMNVEV (reference sequence). The CDR3 has 15 amino acids. The V gene lost 3 bases and the J gene lost 7 bases, with 16 bases spanning the gap. The CDR3: CASSLDRLGGQPQHF. The CDR3 DNA follows: TGTGCCAGCAGTTTGGACCGACTTGGGGGGCAGCCCCAGCATTTT.

The CDR3 DNA reads as TGTGCCAGCAGCGGTCGACAGGGGGCTAGGGAGCAGTACTTC. It translates to CASSGRQGAREQYF. The V and J genes are TRBV9 and TRBJ2-7; 10 bases are shared with TRBD1. There are 14 residues in the CDR3. The germline V gene has CDR1 SGDLS and CDR2 YYNGEE. V dropped 3 bases and J dropped 7; count of bases not matched to a gene: 7.

This CDR3 reads CASSLSGGYTF. CDR3 DNA sequence: TGTGCCAGCAGTTTATCGGGGGGCTACACCTTC. This chain uses TRBV28 with TRBJ1-2; D call uncertain. Germline V gene sequence: CDR1 MDHEN, CDR2 SYDVKM. Trimming shortened V by 1 base and J by 8 bases, and 5 bases separated the two germline ends. The CDR3 has 11 residues.

V is TRBV28 and J is TRBJ1-1, with D possibly matching TRBD1 (6 bases). This CDR3 contains 15 residues. V was cut by 4 bases and J by 0 bases, with 12 bases left in between. The germline gives CDR1 MDHEN, CDR2 SYDVKM. The CDR3 sequence: CASSSLQGMNTEAFF. CDR3 nucleotide sequence: TGTGCCAGCAGTTCCCTACAGGGAATGAACACTGAAGCTTTCTTT. Full variable domain (outside the CDR3, taken from reference TRBV28 and TRBJ1-1): DVKVTQSSRYLVKRTGEKVFLECVQDMDHENMFWYRQDPGLGLRLIYFSYDVKMKEKGDIPEGYSVSREKKERFSLILESASTNQTSMYLCASSSLQGMNTEAFFGQGTRLTVV.

This chain links TRBV7-6 with TRBJ2-7; a possible D gene is TRBD2 (5 bases). Trimming cost V 4 bases and J 6 bases, with 13 bases left between them. The germline V gene has CDR1 SGHVS and CDR2 FNYEAQ. CDR3 length equals 13 residues. CDR3 loop: CASSSGPTSEQYF. CDR3 bases: TGTGCCAGCAGCTCTGGTCCCACTAGCGAGCAGTACTTC.

V and J are TRBV12-5 and TRBJ2-2; tentative D call: TRBD1 (6 bases). From germline, CDR1 is LGHNT and CDR2 FRNRAP. The CDR3 spans 16 residues. V was clipped by 7 bases and J by 4 bases, with 19 bases between them. The CDR3 protein is CASALGGGSFTGELFF. As DNA, the CDR3 is TGTGCTAGTGCCTTAGGGGGTGGTTCCTTCACCGGGGAGCTGTTTTTT.

The V and J genes are TRBV30 and TRBJ2-2, with D perhaps TRBD1 or TRBD2 (6 bases each). Germline-derived CDR1 and CDR2 are GTSNPN and SVGIG (reference sequence). Deletions cut 5 bases from V and 3 bases from J, with 10 bases between. The CDR3 has 13 amino acids. CDR3 nucleotide sequence: TGTGCCTGGTCGGGGGCCTACACCGGGGAGCTGTTTTTT. It codes for CAWSGAYTGELFF.

The sample holds a few counts of this clone. The J gene is TRBJ2-7, the V gene TRBV30, with D unclear. V shed 2 bases and J shed 0 bases, with 5 bases lying between them. The CDR3 has 12 residues. Germline CDR1 GTSNPN, CDR2 SVGIG (reference sequence). The CDR3, as DNA: TGTGCCTGGAGTCCAAGCTCCTACGAGCAGTACTTC. Protein product: CAWSPSSYEQYF.

This clone was counted a few times. The gene calls are TRBV6-1 and TRBJ1-1; 10 positions agree with TRBD1. J lost 4 bases, V lost 4 bases, and 0 bases had no gene match. CDR3 length: 13 residues. Per germline, CDR1 MNHNS and CDR2 SASEGT. Here the CDR3 DNA reads TGTGCCAGCAGTGGGACAGGGGGCACTGAAGCTTTCTTT. Translated: CASSGTGGTEAFF.

The chain recombines TRBV4-1 with TRBJ2-7; maybe TRBD2 (6 bases). The CDR3 runs to 15 residues. Germline CDR1 MGHRA, CDR2 YSYEKL. Trimming stripped 4 bases from V and 2 bases from J, with 15 bases between. The CDR3, as DNA: TGCGCCAGCAGCCGTTCCCTAACGGGGGCCTACGAGCAGTACTTC. Protein product: CASSRSLTGAYEQYF.

A few counts support this clone. The chain links TRBV18 to TRBJ2-5; 7 bases fit TRBD2. Germline CDR1 KGHSH, CDR2 LQKENI. The CDR3 spans 15 residues. The trim removed 3 bases at V and 4 bases at J, leaving 8 bases unmatched. The CDR3 region is CASSPSSGPRETQYF. The CDR3 DNA sequence: TGTGCCAGCTCACCGTCTAGCGGTCCCCGAGAGACCCAGTACTTC.

The chain uses TRBV29-1 and TRBJ2-2, with D possibly matching TRBD2 (6 bases). Germline values: CDR1 SQVTM, CDR2 ANQGSEA. CDR3 size: 14 residues. CDR3 DNA: TGCACCCGCTTTTGGGGGGCGAACACCGGGGAGCTGTTTTTT. Protein product: CTRFWGANTGELFF.

The chain uses TRBV18 and TRBJ2-2; no firm D call. The CDR3 extends over 14 amino acids. Trimming pared 4 bases from V and 1 base from J, leaving 7 bases between. Germline CDR1 is KGHSH and CDR2 is LQKENI. CDR3 protein: CASSQDQNTGELFF. CDR3 DNA: TGTGCCAGCTCACAGGACCAGAACACCGGGGAGCTGTTTTTT.

This clone was counted between two and nine times. The V and J genes are TRBV7-9 and TRBJ1-1; D remains ambiguous. Looked up from germline, CDR1 is SEHNR and CDR2 is FQNEAQ (reference sequence). CDR3 length: 13 amino acids. V lost 1 base to trimming and J lost 0 bases, with 3 bases between them. This CDR3 reads CASSLDLNTEAFF. CDR3 in DNA: TGTGCCAGCAGCTTAGACCTGAACACTGAAGCTTTCTTT.

This clone was seen more than once but under ten times. This chain joins TRBV28 and TRBJ1-1; 7 nucleotides align to TRBD1. Unmatched junction bases numbered 9, after V lost 4 bases and J lost 4 bases. Per germline, CDR1 MDHEN and CDR2 SYDVKM. This CDR3 spans 15 amino acids. The CDR3 nucleotides read TGTGCCAGCAGTTACAGGGGCAGTAAGGGCACTGAAGCTTTCTTT. It codes for CASSYRGSKGTEAFF.

This chain links TRBV19 with TRBJ1-2; 11 nucleotides align to TRBD1. V gave up 8 bases and J gave up 8 bases; unmatched junction bases: 10. The CDR3 spans 14 residues. CDR1 is LNHDA, CDR2 SQIVND, per germline (reference sequence). The CDR3, as DNA: TGTGCCAGTGATGACTTGGGACAGGGGGTCGGCTACACCTTC. Protein product: CASDDLGQGVGYTF.

The V call is TRBV28, the J call TRBJ2-7; D possibly corresponds to TRBD1 (6 bases). The length of the CDR3 is 15 residues. V gave up 5 bases and J gave up 1 base, with 15 bases separating them. CDR1 is MDHEN and CDR2 is SYDVKM in the germline V gene. CDR3 bases: TGTGCCAGCAGTCCTGCAGGGGACCATTCCTACGAGCAGTACTTC. It translates to CASSPAGDHSYEQYF.

The gene calls are TRBV27 and TRBJ2-7; D call uncertain. The CDR3 length is 15 residues. CDR1 MNHEY and CDR2 SMNVEV come from the germline V gene (reference sequence). V was clipped by 5 bases and J by 0 bases, with 14 bases between them. In nucleotides, the CDR3 is TGTGCCAGCAGTCCCCGGTCCTTCAGCTCCTACGAGCAGTACTTC. Translation: CASSPRSFSSYEQYF.

The CDR3 protein is CAWSLDAANEAFF. The CDR3 DNA reads TGTGCCTGGAGTTTGGATGCGGCGAATGAAGCTTTCTTT. J is TRBJ1-1 and V is TRBV30; D is undetermined. There are 13 residues in the CDR3. Looked up from germline, CDR1 is GTSNPN and CDR2 is SVGIG (reference sequence). Trimming removed 2 bases from V and 7 bases from J, with 14 bases in between.

The chain combines TRBV11-2 with TRBJ1-2; D is ambiguous. The germline V gene has CDR1 SGHAT and CDR2 FQNNGV. V was pared by 0 bases and J by 4 bases, with 12 bases between. The length of the CDR3 is 15 residues. The CDR3 here is CASSLENQAIYGYTF. Here the CDR3 DNA reads TGTGCCAGCAGCTTAGAAAATCAGGCCATCTATGGCTACACCTTC.

This clone was seen only once. This chain joins TRBV9 and TRBJ1-1; no definite D call. Per germline, CDR1 SGDLS and CDR2 YYNGEE. Trimming shortened V by 0 bases and J by 1 base, and 4 bases separated the two germline ends. The CDR3 totals 13 residues. The CDR3 loop reads CASSVGPNTEAFF. CDR3 DNA: TGTGCCAGCAGCGTAGGTCCGAACACTGAAGCTTTCTTT.

The chain carries TRBV29-1 and TRBJ2-5; D remains unclear. The V gene's germline CDR1 is SQVTM and CDR2 ANQGSEA. This CDR3 comprises 12 residues. V lost 5 bases and J 0 bases, leaving 7 bases between the germline ends. The CDR3 DNA reads TGCAGCGTTCGGGCCTACCAAGAGACCCAGTACTTC. The encoded protein is CSVRAYQETQYF.

The chain uses TRBV2 and TRBJ2-3, with 10 bases fitting TRBD1. V gave up 2 bases and J gave up 9 bases; unmatched junction bases: 2. CDR3 length: 13 amino acids. Germline-derived CDR1 and CDR2 are SNHLY and FYNNEI. Here the CDR3 reads CASSERDRGTQYF. Written as DNA, the CDR3 is TGTGCCAGCAGTGAAAGGGACAGGGGAACGCAGTATTTT.

This chain connects TRBV4-1 to TRBJ2-1, with 9 bases fitting TRBD2. Unmatched junction bases numbered 8, after V lost 4 bases and J lost 4 bases. The germline V gene encodes CDR1 MGHRA and CDR2 YSYEKL. This CDR3 is 16 amino acids long. This CDR3 is CASSPSTSGTYNEQFF. CDR3 DNA sequence: TGCGCCAGCAGCCCCTCGACTAGCGGAACTTACAATGAGCAGTTCTTC.

The sample holds a few counts of this clone. This chain uses TRBV6-1 with TRBJ1-2, with D tentatively TRBD1 (6 bases). The germline V gene has CDR1 MNHNS and CDR2 SASEGT. The CDR3 covers 12 residues. The V gene lost 7 bases and the J gene lost 8 bases, with 14 bases spanning the gap. The CDR3 reads CASIQGFGGYTF. The CDR3 bases are TGTGCCAGCATACAGGGTTTCGGCGGCTACACCTTC.

The V and J genes are TRBV29-1 and TRBJ1-2, with D possibly being TRBD1 (5 bases). V was shortened by 8 bases and J by 5 bases, with 15 bases between the two germline ends. The CDR3 is 12 amino acids. CDR1 is SQVTM and CDR2 is ANQGSEA in the germline V gene. Here the CDR3 reads CSSYRGGYGYTF. The CDR3 coding sequence is TGCAGCTCCTACCGGGGCGGATATGGCTACACCTTC.

The CDR3 protein is CASNLQGAGETQYF. Here the CDR3 DNA reads TGTGCCAGCAACCTACAGGGGGCAGGAGAGACCCAGTACTTC. This chain connects TRBV2 to TRBJ2-5; TRBD1 matches 9 bases. The germline V gene has CDR1 SNHLY and CDR2 FYNNEI. Trimming took 7 bases from V and 4 from J; bases not matched to a gene: 7. The CDR3 runs to 14 residues.

This rearrangement joins TRBV18 to TRBJ2-1; D not resolved. The CDR3 runs 11 residues. The V end lost 6 bases, the J end lost 8 bases, and 8 bases lay between the germline ends. CDR1 and CDR2 (germline): KGHSH, LQKENI. CDR3 region: CASSPTDEQFF. CDR3 DNA: TGTGCCAGCTCCCCCACCGATGAGCAGTTCTTC.

The rearrangement links TRBV30 to TRBJ1-4; D uncertain. CDR1 is GTSNPN, CDR2 SVGIG, per germline (reference sequence). The CDR3 spans 12 residues. With 5 bases removed from V and 8 bases from J, the gap between germline ends came to 12 bases. The CDR3 DNA reads TGTGCCTGGGGGCTTATTCGGGAAAAACTGTTTTTT. Its translation is CAWGLIREKLFF.